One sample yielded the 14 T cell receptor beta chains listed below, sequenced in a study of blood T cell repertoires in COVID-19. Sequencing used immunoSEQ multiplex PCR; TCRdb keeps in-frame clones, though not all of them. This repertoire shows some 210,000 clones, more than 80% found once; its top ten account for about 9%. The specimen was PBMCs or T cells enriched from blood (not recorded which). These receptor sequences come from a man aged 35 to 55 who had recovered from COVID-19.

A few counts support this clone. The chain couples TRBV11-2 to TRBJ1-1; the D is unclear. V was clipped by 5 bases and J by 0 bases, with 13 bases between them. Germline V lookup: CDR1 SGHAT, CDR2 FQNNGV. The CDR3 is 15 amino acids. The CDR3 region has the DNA TGTGCCAGCAGCCGATCGGGGAGGATGAACACTGAAGCTTTCTTT. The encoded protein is CASSRSGRMNTEAFF.

CDR3 loop: CASSFVPPTGGEGYTF. In nucleotides, the CDR3 is TGTGCCAGCTCATTCGTCCCCCCGACAGGGGGAGAAGGCTACACCTTC. The gene calls are TRBV18 and TRBJ1-2; TRBD1 agrees at 9 bases. V lost 5 bases and J lost 8; bases outside the gene matches: 15. Germline CDR1 is KGHSH and CDR2 is LQKENI. CDR3 size: 16 residues.

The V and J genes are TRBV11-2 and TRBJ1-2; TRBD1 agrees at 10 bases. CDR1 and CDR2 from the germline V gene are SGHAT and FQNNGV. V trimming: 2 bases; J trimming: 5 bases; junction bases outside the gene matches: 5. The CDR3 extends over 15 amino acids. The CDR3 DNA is TGTGCCAGCAGCTTAAGCGGGACAGGGGTTTATGGCTACACCTTC. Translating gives CASSLSGTGVYGYTF.

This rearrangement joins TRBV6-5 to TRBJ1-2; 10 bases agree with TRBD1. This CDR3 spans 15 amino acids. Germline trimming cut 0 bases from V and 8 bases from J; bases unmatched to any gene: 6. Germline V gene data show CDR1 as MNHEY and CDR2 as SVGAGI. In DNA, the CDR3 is TGTGCCAGCAGTTACTCGAGACAGGGGGCATTGGGCTACACCTTC. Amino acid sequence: CASSYSRQGALGYTF.

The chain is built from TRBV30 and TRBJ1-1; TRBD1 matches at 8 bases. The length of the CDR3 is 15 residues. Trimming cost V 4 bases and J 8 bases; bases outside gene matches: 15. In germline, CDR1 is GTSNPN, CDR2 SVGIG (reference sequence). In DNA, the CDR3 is TGTGCCTGGACCAAAGCTGGGACAGGCGCTAGGGAAGCTTTCTTT. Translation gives CAWTKAGTGAREAFF.

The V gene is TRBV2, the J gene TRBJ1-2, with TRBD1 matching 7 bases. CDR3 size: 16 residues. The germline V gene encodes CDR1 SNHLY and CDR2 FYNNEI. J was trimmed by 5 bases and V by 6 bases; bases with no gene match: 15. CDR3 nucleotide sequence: TGTGCCAGCAGCCTGGCTCCGGGACAGCTAACTTATGGCTACACCTTC. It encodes CASSLAPGQLTYGYTF.

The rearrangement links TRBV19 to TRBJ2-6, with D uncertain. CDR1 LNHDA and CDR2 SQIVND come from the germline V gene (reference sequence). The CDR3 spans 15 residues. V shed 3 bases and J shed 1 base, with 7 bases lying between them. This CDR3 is CASSIMSSGANVLTF. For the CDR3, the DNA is TGTGCCAGTAGTATTATGAGTTCTGGGGCCAACGTCCTGACTTTC.

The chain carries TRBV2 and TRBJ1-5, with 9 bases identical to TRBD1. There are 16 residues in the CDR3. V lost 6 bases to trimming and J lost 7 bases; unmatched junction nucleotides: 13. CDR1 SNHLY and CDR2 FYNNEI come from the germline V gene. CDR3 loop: CASRDRGRGLRQPQHF. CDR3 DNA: TGTGCCAGCAGGGACAGGGGAAGGGGCCTTAGACAGCCCCAGCATTTT.

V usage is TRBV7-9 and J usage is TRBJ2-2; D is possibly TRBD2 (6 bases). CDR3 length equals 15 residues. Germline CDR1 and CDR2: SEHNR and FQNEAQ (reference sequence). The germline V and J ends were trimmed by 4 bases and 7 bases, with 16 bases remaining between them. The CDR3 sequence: CASSSGLAAVGELFF. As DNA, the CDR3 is TGTGCCAGCAGCTCGGGACTTGCAGCGGTCGGGGAGCTGTTTTTT.

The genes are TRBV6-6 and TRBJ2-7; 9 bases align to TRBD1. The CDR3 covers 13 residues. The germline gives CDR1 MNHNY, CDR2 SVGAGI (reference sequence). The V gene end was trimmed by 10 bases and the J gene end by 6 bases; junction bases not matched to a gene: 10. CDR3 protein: CAIGQGISGEQYF. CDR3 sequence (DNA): TGTGCCATAGGACAGGGGATTTCGGGCGAGCAGTACTTC.

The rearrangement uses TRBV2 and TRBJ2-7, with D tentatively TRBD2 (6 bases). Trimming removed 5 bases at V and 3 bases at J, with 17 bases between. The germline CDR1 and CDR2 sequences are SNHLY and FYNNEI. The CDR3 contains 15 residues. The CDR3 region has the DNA TGTGCCAGCAGTCCTACCCCGGGACTGAGCTACGAGCAGTACTTC. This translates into CASSPTPGLSYEQYF.

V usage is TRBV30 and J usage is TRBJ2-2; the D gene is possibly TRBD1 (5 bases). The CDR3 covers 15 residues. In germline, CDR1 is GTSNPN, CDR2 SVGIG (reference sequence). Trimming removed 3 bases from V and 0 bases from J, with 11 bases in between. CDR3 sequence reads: CAWRTTATNTGELFF. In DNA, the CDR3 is TGTGCCTGGAGGACGACAGCCACGAACACCGGGGAGCTGTTTTTT.

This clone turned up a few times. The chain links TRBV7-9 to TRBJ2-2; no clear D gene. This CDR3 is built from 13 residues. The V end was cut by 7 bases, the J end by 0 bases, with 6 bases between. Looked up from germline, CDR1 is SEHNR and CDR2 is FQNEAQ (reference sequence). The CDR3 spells CASTTANTGELFF. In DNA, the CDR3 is TGTGCCAGCACTACGGCGAACACCGGGGAGCTGTTTTTT.

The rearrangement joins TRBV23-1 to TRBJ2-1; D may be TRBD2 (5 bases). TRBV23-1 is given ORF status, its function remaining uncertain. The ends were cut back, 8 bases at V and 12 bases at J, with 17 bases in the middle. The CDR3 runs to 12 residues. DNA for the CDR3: TGCGCCAGCGTATCGGTGCCGGAGGTGCAGTTCTTC. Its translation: CASVSVPEVQFF.